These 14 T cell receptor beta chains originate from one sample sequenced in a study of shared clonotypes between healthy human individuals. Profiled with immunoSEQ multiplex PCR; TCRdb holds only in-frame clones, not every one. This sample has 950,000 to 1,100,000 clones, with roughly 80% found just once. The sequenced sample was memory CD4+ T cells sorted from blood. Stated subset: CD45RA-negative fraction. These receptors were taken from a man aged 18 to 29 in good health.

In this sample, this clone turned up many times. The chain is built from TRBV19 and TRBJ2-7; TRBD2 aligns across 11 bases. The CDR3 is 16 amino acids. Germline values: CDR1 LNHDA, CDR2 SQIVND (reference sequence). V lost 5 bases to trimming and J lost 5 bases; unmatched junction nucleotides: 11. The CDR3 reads CASSSHLAGGSDEQYF. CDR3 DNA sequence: TGTGCCAGTAGTTCTCATTTAGCGGGAGGGAGCGACGAGCAGTACTTC.

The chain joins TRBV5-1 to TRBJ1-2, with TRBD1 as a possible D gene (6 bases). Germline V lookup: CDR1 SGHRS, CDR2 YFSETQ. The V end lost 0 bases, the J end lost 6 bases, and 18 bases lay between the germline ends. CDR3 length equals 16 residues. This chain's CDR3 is CASSLDPQGARDGYTF. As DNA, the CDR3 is TGCGCCAGCAGCTTGGACCCACAGGGTGCAAGGGATGGCTACACCTTC. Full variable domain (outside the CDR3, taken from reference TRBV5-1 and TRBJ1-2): KAGVTQTPRYLIKTRGQQVTLSCSPISGHRSVSWYQQTPGQGLQFLFEYFSETQRNKGNFPGRFSGRQFSNSRSEMNVSTLELGDSALYLCASSLDPQGARDGYTFGSGTRLTVV.

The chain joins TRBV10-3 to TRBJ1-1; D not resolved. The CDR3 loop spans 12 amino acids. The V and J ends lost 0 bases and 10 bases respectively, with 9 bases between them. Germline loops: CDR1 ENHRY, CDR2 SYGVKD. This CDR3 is CAISESGWGAFF. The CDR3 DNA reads TGTGCCATCAGTGAGTCAGGGTGGGGAGCTTTCTTT.

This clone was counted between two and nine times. The CDR3 coding sequence is TGTGCCAGCAGTCCCACCAATTCCTATGGCTACACCTTC. Encoded protein: CASSPTNSYGYTF. The rearrangement joins TRBV6-5 to TRBJ1-2; no firm D call. There are 13 residues in the CDR3. The V end lost 5 bases, the J end lost 4 bases, and 11 bases lay between the germline ends. The germline gives CDR1 MNHEY, CDR2 SVGAGI.

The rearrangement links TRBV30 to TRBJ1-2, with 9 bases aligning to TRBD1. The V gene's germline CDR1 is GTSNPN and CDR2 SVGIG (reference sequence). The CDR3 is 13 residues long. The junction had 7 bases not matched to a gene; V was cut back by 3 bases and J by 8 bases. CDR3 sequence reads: CAWRVTGGVGYTF. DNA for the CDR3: TGTGCCTGGAGGGTGACAGGGGGTGTAGGCTACACCTTC.

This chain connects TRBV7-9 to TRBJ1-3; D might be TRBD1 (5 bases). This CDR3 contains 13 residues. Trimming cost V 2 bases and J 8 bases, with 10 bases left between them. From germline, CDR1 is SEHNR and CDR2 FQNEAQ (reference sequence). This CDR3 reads CASSLTGADTIYF. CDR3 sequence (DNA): TGTGCCAGCAGCTTAACCGGGGCGGACACCATATATTTT. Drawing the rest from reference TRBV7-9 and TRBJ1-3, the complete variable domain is DTGVSQNPRHKITKRGQNVTFRCDPISEHNRLYWYRQTLGQGPEFLTYFQNEAQLEKSRLLSDRFSAERPKGSFSTLEIQRTEQGDSAMYLCASSLTGADTIYFGEGSWLTVV.

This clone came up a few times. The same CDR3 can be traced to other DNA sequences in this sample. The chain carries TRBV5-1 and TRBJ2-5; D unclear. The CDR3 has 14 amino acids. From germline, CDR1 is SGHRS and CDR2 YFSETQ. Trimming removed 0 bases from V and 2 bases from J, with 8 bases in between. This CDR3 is CASSLVGIQETQYF. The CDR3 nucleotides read TGCGCCAGCAGCTTGGTTGGTATACAAGAGACCCAGTACTTC.

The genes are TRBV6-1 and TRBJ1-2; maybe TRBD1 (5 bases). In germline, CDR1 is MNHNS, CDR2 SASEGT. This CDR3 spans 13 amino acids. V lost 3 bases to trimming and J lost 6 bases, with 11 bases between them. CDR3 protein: CASSDNRWDGYTF. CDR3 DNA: TGTGCCAGCAGTGACAACAGGTGGGATGGCTACACCTTC.

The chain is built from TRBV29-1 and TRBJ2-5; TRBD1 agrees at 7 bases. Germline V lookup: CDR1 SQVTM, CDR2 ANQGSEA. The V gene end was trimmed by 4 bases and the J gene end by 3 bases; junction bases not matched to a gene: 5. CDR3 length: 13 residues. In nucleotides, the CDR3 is TGCAGCGTTGGAGAGGGGGCCAAAGAGACCCAGTACTTC. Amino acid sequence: CSVGEGAKETQYF.

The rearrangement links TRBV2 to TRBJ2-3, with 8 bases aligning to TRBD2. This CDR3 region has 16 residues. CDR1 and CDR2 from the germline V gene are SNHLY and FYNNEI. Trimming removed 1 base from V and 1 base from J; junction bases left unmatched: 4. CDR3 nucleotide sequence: TGTGCCAGCAGTGAAGTAAGAGCGGGGGGCACAGATACGCAGTATTTT. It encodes CASSEVRAGGTDTQYF.

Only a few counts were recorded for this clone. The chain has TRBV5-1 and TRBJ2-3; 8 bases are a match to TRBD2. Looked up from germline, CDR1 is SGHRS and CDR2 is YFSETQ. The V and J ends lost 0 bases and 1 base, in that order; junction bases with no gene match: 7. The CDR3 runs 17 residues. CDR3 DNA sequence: TGCGCCAGCAGCTTGGCTCCGGGACTAGGGGGCACAGATACGCAGTATTTT. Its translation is CASSLAPGLGGTDTQYF.

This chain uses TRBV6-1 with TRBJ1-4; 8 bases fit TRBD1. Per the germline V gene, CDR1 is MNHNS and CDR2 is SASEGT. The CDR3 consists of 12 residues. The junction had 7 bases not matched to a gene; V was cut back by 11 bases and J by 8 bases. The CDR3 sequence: CAGQGFGEKLFF. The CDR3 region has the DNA TGTGCCGGACAGGGTTTCGGGGAAAAACTGTTTTTT.

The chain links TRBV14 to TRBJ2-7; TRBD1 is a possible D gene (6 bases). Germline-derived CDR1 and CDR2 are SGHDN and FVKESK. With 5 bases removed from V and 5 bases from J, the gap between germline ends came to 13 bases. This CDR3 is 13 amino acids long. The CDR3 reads CASSFSRTDEQYF. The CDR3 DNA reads TGTGCCAGCAGCTTTTCTAGGACAGACGAGCAGTACTTC.

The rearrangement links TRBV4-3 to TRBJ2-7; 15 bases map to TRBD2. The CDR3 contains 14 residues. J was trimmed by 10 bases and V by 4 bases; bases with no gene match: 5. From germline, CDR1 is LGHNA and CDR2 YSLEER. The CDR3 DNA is TGCGCCAGCAGCCCAGGACTAGCGGGAGGGCCCCAGTACTTC. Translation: CASSPGLAGGPQYF.